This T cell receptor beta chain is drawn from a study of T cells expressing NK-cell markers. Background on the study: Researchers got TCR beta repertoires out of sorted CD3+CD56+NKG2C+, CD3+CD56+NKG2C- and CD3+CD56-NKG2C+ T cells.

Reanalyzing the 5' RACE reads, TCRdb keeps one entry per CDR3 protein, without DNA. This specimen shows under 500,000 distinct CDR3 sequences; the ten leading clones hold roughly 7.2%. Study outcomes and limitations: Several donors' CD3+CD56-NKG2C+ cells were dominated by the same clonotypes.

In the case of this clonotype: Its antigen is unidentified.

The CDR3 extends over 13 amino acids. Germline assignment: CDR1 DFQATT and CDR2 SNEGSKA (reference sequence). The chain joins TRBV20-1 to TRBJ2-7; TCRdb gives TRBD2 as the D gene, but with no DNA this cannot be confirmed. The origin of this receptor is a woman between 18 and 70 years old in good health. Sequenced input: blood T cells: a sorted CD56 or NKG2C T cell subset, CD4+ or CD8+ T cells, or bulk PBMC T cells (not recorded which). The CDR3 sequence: CSARPSGKVEQYF.